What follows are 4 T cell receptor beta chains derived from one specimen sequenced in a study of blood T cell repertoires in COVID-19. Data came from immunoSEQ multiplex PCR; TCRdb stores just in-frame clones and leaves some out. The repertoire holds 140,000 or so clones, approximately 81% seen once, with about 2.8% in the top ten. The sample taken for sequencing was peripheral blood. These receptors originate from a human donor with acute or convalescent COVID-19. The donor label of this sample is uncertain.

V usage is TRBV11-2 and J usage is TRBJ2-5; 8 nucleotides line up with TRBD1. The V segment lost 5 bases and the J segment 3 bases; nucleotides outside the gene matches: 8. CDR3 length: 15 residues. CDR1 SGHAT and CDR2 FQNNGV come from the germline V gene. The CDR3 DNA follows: TGTGCCAGCAGCCATGGGGACAGGACAGAAGAGACCCAGTACTTC. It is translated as CASSHGDRTEETQYF.

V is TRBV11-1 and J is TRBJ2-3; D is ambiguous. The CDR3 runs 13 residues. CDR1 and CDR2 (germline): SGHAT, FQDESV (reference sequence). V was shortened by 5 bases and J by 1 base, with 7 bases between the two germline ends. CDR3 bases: TGTGCCAGCAGCCCCCCGGGCACAGATACGCAGTATTTT. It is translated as CASSPPGTDTQYF. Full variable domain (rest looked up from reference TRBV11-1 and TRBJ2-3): EAEVAQSPRYKITEKSQAVAFWCDPISGHATLYWYRQILGQGPELLVQFQDESVVDDSQLPKDRFSAERLKGVDSTLKIQPAELGDSAMYLCASSPPGTDTQYFGPGTRLTVL.

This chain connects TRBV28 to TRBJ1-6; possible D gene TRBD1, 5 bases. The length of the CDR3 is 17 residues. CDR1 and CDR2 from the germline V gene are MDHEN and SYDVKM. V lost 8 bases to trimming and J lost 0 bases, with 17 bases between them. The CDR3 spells CASSVLGGASYNSPLHF. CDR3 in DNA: TGTGCCAGCTCCGTACTCGGGGGAGCCTCCTATAATTCACCCCTCCACTTT.

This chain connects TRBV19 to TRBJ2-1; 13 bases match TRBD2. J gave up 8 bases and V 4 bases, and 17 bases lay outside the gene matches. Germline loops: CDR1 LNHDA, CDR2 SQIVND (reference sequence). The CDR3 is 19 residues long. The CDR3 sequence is CASSRSSPLILAGGYEQFF. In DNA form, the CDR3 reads TGTGCCAGTAGTAGAAGTTCCCCCTTGATACTAGCGGGGGGGTATGAGCAGTTCTTC.